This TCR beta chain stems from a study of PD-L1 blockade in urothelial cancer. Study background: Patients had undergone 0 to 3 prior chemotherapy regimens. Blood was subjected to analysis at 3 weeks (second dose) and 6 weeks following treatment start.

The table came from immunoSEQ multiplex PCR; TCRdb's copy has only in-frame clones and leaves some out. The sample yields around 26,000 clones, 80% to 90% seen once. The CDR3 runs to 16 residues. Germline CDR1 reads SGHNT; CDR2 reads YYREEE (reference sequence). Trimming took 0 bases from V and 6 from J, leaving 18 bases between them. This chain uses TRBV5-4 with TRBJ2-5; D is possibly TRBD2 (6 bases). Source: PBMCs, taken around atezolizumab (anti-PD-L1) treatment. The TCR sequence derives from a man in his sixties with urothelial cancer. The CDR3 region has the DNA TGTGCCAGCAGCTTGGGGGGGACTGGAGGTATAAAGACCCAGTACTTC. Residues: CASSLGGTGGIKTQYF.